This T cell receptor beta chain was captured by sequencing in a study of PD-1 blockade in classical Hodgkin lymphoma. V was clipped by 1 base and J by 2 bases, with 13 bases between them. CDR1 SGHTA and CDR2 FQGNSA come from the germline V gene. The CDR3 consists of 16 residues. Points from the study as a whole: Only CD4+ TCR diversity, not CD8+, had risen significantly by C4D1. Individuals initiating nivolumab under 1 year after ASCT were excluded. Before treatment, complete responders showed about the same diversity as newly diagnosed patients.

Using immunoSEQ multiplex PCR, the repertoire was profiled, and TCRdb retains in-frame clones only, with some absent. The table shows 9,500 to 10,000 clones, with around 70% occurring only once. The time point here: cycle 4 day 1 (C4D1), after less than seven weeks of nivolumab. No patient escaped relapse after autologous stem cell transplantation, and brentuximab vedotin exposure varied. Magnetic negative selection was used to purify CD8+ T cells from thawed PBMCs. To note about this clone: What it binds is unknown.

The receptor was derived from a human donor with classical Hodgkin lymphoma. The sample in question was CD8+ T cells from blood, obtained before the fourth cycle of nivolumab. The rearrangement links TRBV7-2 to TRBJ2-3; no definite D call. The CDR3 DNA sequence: TGTGCCAGCAGCTTAGTCCCCACTCCCGACACAGATACGCAGTATTTT. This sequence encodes CASSLVPTPDTDTQYF. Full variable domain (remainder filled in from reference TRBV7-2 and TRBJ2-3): GAGVSQSPSNKVTEKGKDVELRCDPISGHTALYWYRQSLGQGLEFLIYFQGNSAPDKSGLPSDRFSAERTGGSVSTLTIQRTQQEDSAVYLCASSLVPTPDTDTQYFGPGTRLTVL.